These 19 T cell receptor beta chains were sequenced from one sample in a study of CD8 T cells in ankylosing spondylitis. No antigen has been assigned to these receptors. TCRdb itself ran the 5' RACE reads through MiXCR, one entry per CDR3 protein. The sample lists 450,000 to 550,000 distinct CDR3 sequences; under 5.5% were seen once. Findings and caveats of the study: Ankylosing spondylitis blood appeared to be characterized by a TCR beta motif of under ten highly homologous variants.

Sequenced material: blood, either unsorted or a sorted T cell fraction (not recorded which). The receptors here all came from a male donor with ankylosing spondylitis.

This clonotype was observed at least ten times. The chain uses TRBV7-2 and TRBJ2-3; D is ambiguous. The CDR3 has 14 amino acids. From germline, CDR1 is SGHTA and CDR2 FQGNSA. Trimming cost V 1 base and J 6 bases, with 11 bases left between them. CDR3: CASSLDRVKDTQYF. DNA of the CDR3: TGTGCCAGCAGCTTAGACCGGGTTAAGGATACGCAGTATTTT.

In its sample, this clonotype was seen many times. The rearrangement uses TRBV29-1 and TRBJ2-3; 10 nucleotides line up with TRBD2. Germline lookup yields CDR1 SQVTM and CDR2 ANQGSEA. J lost 9 bases, V lost 6 bases, and 15 bases had no gene match. The CDR3 is 15 amino acids. CDR3 sequence (DNA): TGCAGCGTGGAATTACTAGCGGGAATGGGGGAGACGCAGTATTTT. It yields the protein CSVELLAGMGETQYF.

This clonotype came up many times. The V gene is TRBV5-5, the J gene TRBJ1-5; possible D gene TRBD1, 6 bases. The length of the CDR3 is 15 residues. With 6 bases removed from V and 0 bases from J, the gap between germline ends came to 13 bases. Germline V gene data show CDR1 as SGHKS and CDR2 as YYEKEE (reference sequence). The CDR3: CASNQRGDSNQPQHF. The CDR3 DNA sequence: TGTGCCAGCAACCAAAGGGGGGATAGCAATCAGCCCCAGCATTTT.

This clonotype was counted a few times. Germline is not matched at one junction end, which may reflect a read error. The V and J genes are TRBV7-7 and TRBJ2-5; D might be TRBD1 (5 bases). CDR3 length equals 14 residues. Germline V gives CDR1 SSHAT, CDR2 FNYEAQ (reference sequence). The CDR3 region is CASSSTAAGETQYF. The DNA of the CDR3 is TGTGCTAGCAGCTCTACGGCGGCAGGGGAGACCCAGTACTTC.

This clonotype came up many times. This chain links TRBV7-9 with TRBJ2-7; perhaps TRBD1 as D (7 bases). V lost 5 bases, J lost 7 bases, and 18 bases lay in between. The CDR3 is made up of 14 amino acids. The germline gives CDR1 SEHNR, CDR2 FQNEAQ (reference sequence). CDR3 coding DNA: TGTGCCAGCAGCCTCAGGAGACAGGGAGGAGAGCAGTACTTC. Protein product: CASSLRRQGGEQYF.

This clonotype appeared many times. The chain links TRBV10-3 to TRBJ1-3; D uncertain. V was clipped by 2 bases and J by 3 bases, with 5 bases between them. This CDR3 is 13 amino acids long. Germline CDR1 reads ENHRY; CDR2 reads SYGVKD. The CDR3 DNA sequence: TGTGCCATCAGTGAGGGACGTGGAAACACCATATATTTT. This encodes CAISEGRGNTIYF.

The V gene is TRBV28, the J gene TRBJ1-4; 11 nucleotides agree with TRBD1. Looked up from germline, CDR1 is MDHEN and CDR2 is SYDVKM. V gave up 6 bases and J gave up 5 bases; unmatched junction bases: 5. The length of the CDR3 is 15 residues. The CDR3 region is CASSRWDRGNEKLFF. CDR3 sequence (DNA): TGTGCCAGCAGCCGGTGGGACAGGGGGAATGAAAAACTGTTTTTT.

This clonotype has at least ten counts. This chain joins TRBV6-6 and TRBJ2-1; D gene unclear. The V end was cut by 4 bases, the J end by 9 bases, with 7 bases between. The CDR3 consists of 11 residues. CDR1 and CDR2 (germline): MNHNY, SVGAGI (reference sequence). The CDR3 is CASSSRAEQFF. CDR3 in DNA: TGTGCCAGCAGTTCCCGGGCTGAGCAGTTCTTC.

This clonotype was picked up many times. The chain combines TRBV29-1 with TRBJ2-1; the D gene is possibly TRBD1 (5 bases). The germline V gene encodes CDR1 SQVTM and CDR2 ANQGSEA. This CDR3 is built from 11 residues. V shed 6 bases and J shed 8 bases, with 11 bases lying between them. CDR3 amino acids: CSVGRKDEQFF. The CDR3 DNA sequence: TGCAGCGTGGGGCGAAAGGATGAGCAGTTCTTC.

This clonotype was seen ten or more times. The V call is TRBV29-1, the J call TRBJ2-7; tentative D call: TRBD2 (6 bases). Germline lookup yields CDR1 SQVTM and CDR2 ANQGSEA. Trimming shortened V by 4 bases and J by 2 bases, and 9 bases separated the two germline ends. This CDR3 region has 12 residues. CDR3 coding DNA: TGCAGCGTTGCGGGGGTTACCTACGAGCAGTACTTC. Translation: CSVAGVTYEQYF.

This clonotype was counted only a few times. The rearrangement uses TRBV4-2 and TRBJ2-7; no firm D call. Per the germline V gene, CDR1 is LGHNA and CDR2 is YNFKEQ. V lost 0 bases and J 7 bases, leaving 13 bases between the germline ends. CDR3 length: 14 residues. CDR3 sequence reads: CASSQDPELREQYF. In DNA, the CDR3 is TGTGCCAGCAGCCAAGATCCTGAACTTCGGGAGCAGTACTTC.

This clonotype was seen at least ten times. The chain employs TRBV6-2 or TRBV6-3 and TRBJ1-1; no reliable D call. The CDR3 loop spans 15 amino acids. Germline V gene lookup returns CDR1 MNHEY and CDR2 SVGEGT. Trimming stripped 1 base from V and 0 bases from J, with 9 bases between. The CDR3 region has the DNA TGTGCCAGCAGTTACTACTCGGACCTGAACACTGAAGCTTTCTTT. Protein product: CASSYYSDLNTEAFF.

This clonotype has a count of ten or more. V usage is TRBV4-1 and J usage is TRBJ1-5, with no clear D. The CDR3 has 16 residues. Per germline, CDR1 MGHRA and CDR2 YSYEKL. The V and J ends lost 0 bases and 4 bases respectively, with 13 bases between them. The CDR3, as DNA: TGCGCCAGCAGCCAAGATTTAAGGGCGACGAATCAGCCCCAGCATTTT. This sequence encodes CASSQDLRATNQPQHF.

This clonotype was seen ten or more times. For the CDR3, the DNA is TGTGCCAGCAGTTTAATCCAGGGCAGAGGCTCCTACAATGAGCAGTTCTTC. Translating it yields CASSLIQGRGSYNEQFF. This chain uses TRBV12-3 or TRBV12-4 with TRBJ2-1, with D maybe TRBD1 (5 bases). V was pared by 2 bases and J by 0 bases, with 14 bases between. The CDR3 runs 17 residues.

This clonotype has a count of ten or more. In DNA, the CDR3 is TGTGCCAGCAGCCATAAGAACACTGAAGCTTTCTTT. Translated, it gives CASSHKNTEAFF. The chain uses TRBV7-9 and TRBJ1-1; no clear D gene. The germline V gene encodes CDR1 SEHNR and CDR2 FQNEAQ (reference sequence). This CDR3 comprises 12 residues. The ends were cut back, 5 bases at V and 1 base at J, with 5 bases in the middle.

This clonotype was recorded many times. This chain uses TRBV27 with TRBJ1-1; D is unresolved. There are 14 residues in the CDR3. The V end was cut by 2 bases, the J end by 4 bases, with 11 bases between. Germline V gene data show CDR1 as MNHEY and CDR2 as SMNVEV (reference sequence). The CDR3 nucleotides are TGTGCCAGCAGTTTAACGGCAGGCCCCACTGAAGCTTTCTTT. Translating gives CASSLTAGPTEAFF.

This clonotype has at least ten counts. The chain uses TRBV6-1 and TRBJ1-6; D remains unclear. The CDR3 extends over 14 amino acids. The ends were cut back, 6 bases at V and 7 bases at J, with 13 bases in the middle. Per the germline V gene, CDR1 is MNHNS and CDR2 is SASEGT. The CDR3 coding sequence is TGTGCCAGCAGACCTGGACGGAACAATTCACCCCTCCACTTT. Amino acid sequence: CASRPGRNNSPLHF.

About this clonotype: A much larger clonotype is one base distant, so this may be a read error. CDR3: CASSQSRGVEDFF. In DNA, the CDR3 is TGCGCCAGCAGCCAATCTCGGGGTGTCGAAGATTTCTTT. This chain joins TRBV4-1 and TRBJ1-1, with no clear D. CDR3 length equals 13 residues. Germline CDR1 and CDR2: MGHRA and YSYEKL.

V gene TRBV5-8 combines with J gene TRBJ2-1; TRBD2 matches 7 bases. V dropped 4 bases and J dropped 3; count of bases not matched to a gene: 7. The CDR3 is 15 amino acids. Per the germline V gene, CDR1 is SGHTS and CDR2 is YDEGEE. This CDR3 is CASSVPSGYYNEQFF. CDR3 DNA: TGTGCCAGCAGCGTACCTAGCGGATACTACAATGAGCAGTTCTTC.